The 8 T cell receptor beta chains below were found in one sample sequenced in a study of STAT5B mutations in CD4+ large granular lymphocyte leukemia. Assay: immunoSEQ multiplex PCR; the TCRdb copy retains only in-frame clones and omits some. Of 30,000 to 40,000 clones in the sample, approximately 88% are singletons; the top ten hold roughly 0.98%. The specimen was CD4+ T cells from blood buffy coats. The receptors originated from a human donor in good health.

This clone was counted a single time. The chain recombines TRBV27 with TRBJ2-6; D not resolved. CDR1 is MNHEY, CDR2 SMNVEV, per germline (reference sequence). CDR3 length: 13 residues. The germline V and J ends were trimmed by 3 bases and 2 bases, with 2 bases remaining between them. The CDR3 sequence is CASSFAGANVLTF. The CDR3 bases are TGTGCCAGCAGTTTTGCTGGGGCCAACGTCCTGACTTTC.

The chain links TRBV11-2 to TRBJ2-1; 7 nucleotides line up with TRBD2. V trimming: 3 bases; J trimming: 4 bases; junction bases outside the gene matches: 12. Germline CDR1 and CDR2: SGHAT and FQNNGV. The CDR3 is 17 amino acids. DNA for the CDR3: TGTGCCAGCAGCTTGGACATCGCGGGAGCGATATACAATGAGCAGTTCTTC. This sequence encodes CASSLDIAGAIYNEQFF.

The chain combines TRBV18 with TRBJ1-3; D is unclear. Trimming removed 2 bases at V and 3 bases at J, with 14 bases between. Per the germline V gene, CDR1 is KGHSH and CDR2 is LQKENI. The CDR3 runs to 16 residues. CDR3 in amino acids: CASSPSAEGSGNTIYF. The CDR3 DNA is TGTGCCAGCTCACCATCCGCGGAGGGTAGTGGAAACACCATATATTTT.

V is TRBV11-3 and J is TRBJ2-5, with D hard to call. The CDR3 length is 13 residues. The germline gives CDR1 SGHNT, CDR2 YENEEA. The V gene lost 0 bases and the J gene lost 5 bases, with 7 bases spanning the gap. The CDR3 sequence: CASSLEGWETQYF. The CDR3 coding sequence is TGTGCCAGCAGCTTAGAGGGATGGGAGACCCAGTACTTC.

This chain links TRBV7-9 with TRBJ1-2; weak D call: TRBD1 (5 bases). Per the germline V gene, CDR1 is SEHNR and CDR2 is FQNEAQ (reference sequence). V lost 1 base, J lost 2 bases, and 5 bases lay in between. The CDR3 spans 13 residues. CDR3 sequence: CASSLGQNYGYTF. DNA for the CDR3: TGTGCCAGCAGCTTAGGACAGAACTATGGCTACACCTTC.

V and J are TRBV6-1 and TRBJ1-2, with D possibly being TRBD1 (6 bases). There are 13 residues in the CDR3. Germline CDR1 is MNHNS and CDR2 is SASEGT. The V end lost 10 bases, the J end lost 3 bases, and 15 bases lay between the germline ends. The chain's CDR3 is CANQTGGDYGYTF. The CDR3 region has the DNA TGTGCCAACCAGACAGGCGGGGACTATGGCTACACCTTC.

The chain links TRBV7-9 to TRBJ2-3; tentative D call: TRBD1 (5 bases). The CDR3 is 14 residues long. Germline V gene data show CDR1 as SEHNR and CDR2 as FQNEAQ (reference sequence). V lost 5 bases and J 0 bases, leaving 9 bases between the germline ends. The CDR3 coding sequence is TGTGCCAGCAGCAGGGGTGACAGCACAGATACGCAGTATTTT. Protein: CASSRGDSTDTQYF.

V is TRBV7-9 and J is TRBJ1-1; D unclear. The CDR3 consists of 12 residues. Germline lookup yields CDR1 SEHNR and CDR2 FQNEAQ (reference sequence). Trimming left V 5 bases short and J 1 base short, with 5 bases between. The CDR3 reads CASSVRNTEAFF. The CDR3 nucleotides read TGTGCCAGCAGCGTCAGGAACACTGAAGCTTTCTTT.